The present T cell receptor (beta chain) was sequenced within a study of cytomegalovirus exposure and HLA in healthy donors. Amplification used 60 Vbeta primers and 13 Jbeta primers. Produced via immunoSEQ multiplex PCR; TCRdb's table is partial and in-frame only. The sample contains 100,000 to 150,000 clones, approximately 15% of which appear only once. This clone turned up a few times. Trimming took 1 base from V and 4 from J, leaving 7 bases between them. Germline-derived CDR1 and CDR2 are GTSNPN and SVGIG (reference sequence). The CDR3 has 12 residues. Specimen: PBMCs. This TCR came from a woman between 18 and 29 years old in good health and CMV-seronegative. The rearrangement joins TRBV30 to TRBJ1-1; D ambiguous. The CDR3 nucleotides read TGTGCCTGGAGTGGTGGTAGCACTGAAGCTTTCTTT. Its translation: CAWSGGSTEAFF.